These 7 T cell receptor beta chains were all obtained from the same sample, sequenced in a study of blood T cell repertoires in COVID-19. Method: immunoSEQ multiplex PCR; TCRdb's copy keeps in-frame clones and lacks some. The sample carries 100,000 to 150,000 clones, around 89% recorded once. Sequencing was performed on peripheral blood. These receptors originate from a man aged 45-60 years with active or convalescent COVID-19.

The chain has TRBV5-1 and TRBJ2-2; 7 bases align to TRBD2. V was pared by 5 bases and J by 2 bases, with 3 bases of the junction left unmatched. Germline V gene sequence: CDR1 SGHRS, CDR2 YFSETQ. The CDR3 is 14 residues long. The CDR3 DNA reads TGCGCCAGCAGTCTAGCGGCCAACACCGGGGAGCTGTTTTTT. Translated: CASSLAANTGELFF.

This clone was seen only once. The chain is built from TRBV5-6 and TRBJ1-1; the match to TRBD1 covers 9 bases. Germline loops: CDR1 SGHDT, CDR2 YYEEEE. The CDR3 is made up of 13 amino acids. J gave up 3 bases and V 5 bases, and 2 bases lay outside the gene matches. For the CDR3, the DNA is TGTGCCAGCAGTACAGGGGGCCACACTGAAGCTTTCTTT. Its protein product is CASSTGGHTEAFF.

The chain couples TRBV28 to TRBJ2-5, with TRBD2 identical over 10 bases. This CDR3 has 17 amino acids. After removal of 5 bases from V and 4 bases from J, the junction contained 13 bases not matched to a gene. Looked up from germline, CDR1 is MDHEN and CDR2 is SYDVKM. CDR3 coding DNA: TGTGCCAGCAGTCTACGGCTAGCGGGAGCAAGGGCAGAGACCCAGTACTTC. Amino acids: CASSLRLAGARAETQYF. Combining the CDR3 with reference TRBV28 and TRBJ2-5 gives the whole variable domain DVKVTQSSRYLVKRTGEKVFLECVQDMDHENMFWYRQDPGLGLRLIYFSYDVKMKEKGDIPEGYSVSREKKERFSLILESASTNQTSMYLCASSLRLAGARAETQYFGPGTRLLVL.

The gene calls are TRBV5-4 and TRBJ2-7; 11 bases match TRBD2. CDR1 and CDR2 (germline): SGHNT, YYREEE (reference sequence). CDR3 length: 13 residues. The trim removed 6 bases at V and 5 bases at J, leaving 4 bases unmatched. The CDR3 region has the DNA TGTGCCAGCACACTAGCGGGAGCGAACGAGCAGTACTTC. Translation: CASTLAGANEQYF. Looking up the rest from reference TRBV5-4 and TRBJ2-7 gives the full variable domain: ETGVTQSPTHLIKTRGQQVTLRCSSQSGHNTVSWYQQALGQGPQFIFQYYREEENGRGNFPPRFSGLQFPNYSSELNVNALELDDSALYLCASTLAGANEQYFGPGTRLTVT.

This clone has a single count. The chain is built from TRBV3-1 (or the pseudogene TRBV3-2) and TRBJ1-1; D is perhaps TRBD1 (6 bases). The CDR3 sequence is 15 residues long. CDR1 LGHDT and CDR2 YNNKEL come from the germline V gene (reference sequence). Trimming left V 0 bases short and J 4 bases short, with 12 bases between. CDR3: CASSQDRGAGTEAFF. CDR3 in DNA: TGTGCCAGCAGCCAAGATCGGGGGGCAGGCACTGAAGCTTTCTTT.

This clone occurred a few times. The CDR3 DNA follows: TGTGCCACCAGTGATGGGGACAGGGGGTTGGATGAGCAGTTCTTC. This sequence encodes CATSDGDRGLDEQFF. The chain links TRBV24-1 to TRBJ2-1; 11 bases map to TRBD1. V shed 3 bases and J 8 bases; nucleotides not matched to a gene: 5. This CDR3 is 15 amino acids long. CDR1 and CDR2 (germline): KGHDR, SFDVKD.

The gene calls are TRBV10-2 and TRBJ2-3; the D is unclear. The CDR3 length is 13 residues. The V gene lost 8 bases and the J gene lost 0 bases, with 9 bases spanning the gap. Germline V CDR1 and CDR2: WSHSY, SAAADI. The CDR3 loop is CASRTPSTDTQYF. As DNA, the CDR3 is TGCGCCAGCCGAACTCCGAGCACAGATACGCAGTATTTT.